Each of the 2 T cell receptor beta chains below was sequenced from the same sample in a study of T-cell reconstitution after alpha-beta-depleted transplantation in children. This sample's TCRbeta library carried unique molecular identifier barcodes. TCRdb reprocessed the PCR reads via MiXCR and lists one record per CDR3 protein. The table has around 490,000 distinct CDR3 sequences, 10% to 12% seen once; the top ten hold around 13%. The sample consisted of PBMCs, mostly from graft donor cells, taken 180 days after TCRalphabeta/CD19-depleted stem cell transplant. These TCRs come from a female patient between 2 and 15 years old who had a stem cell transplant for aplastic anemia, so the T cells may come from the graft donor.

This clonotype was seen many times. The V and J genes are TRBV20-1 and TRBJ2-1; D possibly corresponds to TRBD1 (5 bases). V was trimmed by 3 bases and J by 5 bases, leaving 8 bases between them. CDR3 length: 12 residues. CDR1 DFQATT and CDR2 SNEGSKA come from the germline V gene (reference sequence). The CDR3 loop is CSARGRNNEQFF. The CDR3 DNA is TGCAGTGCTAGGGGGCGGAACAATGAGCAGTTCTTC.

This chain connects TRBV6-2 or TRBV6-3 to TRBJ1-1; D not resolved. The germline gives CDR1 MNHEY, CDR2 SVGEGT. V lost 0 bases and J lost 4, with 9 bases in between. The CDR3 loop spans 14 amino acids. Written as DNA, the CDR3 is TGTGCCAGCAGTTACTCGGGGAAGAGCACTGAAGCTTTCTTT. Amino acids: CASSYSGKSTEAFF.